This entry lists 21 T cell receptor beta chains sequenced from one sample in a study of blood T cells in healthy people across ages. Primers used in a second PCR of about 6 to 11 cycles were a sample-barcoded 5' primer and a J-beta primer mix. TCRdb itself ran the 5' RACE reads through MiXCR, one entry per CDR3 protein. The sample lists under 2,000,000 distinct CDR3 sequences, approximately 50% occurring once. Material for sequencing was blood. The receptors were gathered from a woman in her thirties or forties in good health.

This clonotype was observed a handful of times. V usage is TRBV6-2 or TRBV6-3 and J usage is TRBJ2-4; 7 bases align to TRBD1. The J call may be wrong; the DNA end is better matched by TRBJ2-5. Germline CDR1 MNHEY, CDR2 SVGEGT. This CDR3 region has 14 residues. The DNA for the CDR3 is TGTGCCAGCAGTGACCGAGGGGGCTTGGAGACCCAGTACTTC. Its translation: CASSDRGGLETQYF.

This clonotype was recorded a few times. This chain uses TRBV20-1 with TRBJ1-6, with a possible D match to TRBD1 (5 bases). Trimming left V 0 bases short and J 9 bases short, with 9 bases between. The CDR3 length is 13 residues. The V gene's germline CDR1 is DFQATT and CDR2 SNEGSKA (reference sequence). The CDR3 bases are TGCAGTGCTAGAGACAGGGTCCGTTCACCCCTCCACTTT. This encodes CSARDRVRSPLHF.

V and J are TRBV20-1 and TRBJ2-7, with 8 bases aligning to TRBD2. The V gene end was trimmed by 1 base and the J gene end by 4 bases; junction bases not matched to a gene: 6. Germline CDR1 DFQATT, CDR2 SNEGSKA (reference sequence). CDR3 length: 14 residues. In DNA form, the CDR3 reads TGCAGTGCTAGAGTTCCGGGGGGGCTGTACGAGCAGTACTTC. As protein: CSARVPGGLYEQYF.

V is TRBV5-5 and J is TRBJ2-1, with 8 bases matching TRBD2. The CDR3 runs to 15 residues. V was pared by 5 bases and J by 4 bases, with 8 bases of the junction left unmatched. Germline lookup yields CDR1 SGHKS and CDR2 YYEKEE (reference sequence). CDR3 DNA sequence: TGTGCCAGCAGACTGGGACTAGACAATTACAATGAGCAGTTCTTC. Translation: CASRLGLDNYNEQFF.

The V call is TRBV7-2, the J call TRBJ2-1, with 7 bases identical to TRBD2. V gave up 7 bases and J gave up 9 bases; unmatched junction bases: 15. The CDR3 spans 15 residues. Germline CDR1 reads SGHTA; CDR2 reads FQGNSA. CDR3 residues: CASTLRGEHLREQFF. The CDR3 DNA sequence: TGTGCCAGCACGCTCCGGGGGGAACATCTCCGTGAGCAGTTCTTC.

This chain joins TRBV9 and TRBJ2-5; 11 nucleotides line up with TRBD2. Germline trimming cut 0 bases from V and 3 bases from J; bases unmatched to any gene: 13. Germline lookup yields CDR1 SGDLS and CDR2 YYNGEE. The CDR3 runs 19 residues. This CDR3 reads CASSVEFGLAGGTKETQYF. Written as DNA, the CDR3 is TGTGCCAGCAGCGTAGAGTTCGGGCTAGCGGGGGGAACCAAAGAGACCCAGTACTTC.

Remarks on this clonotype: At one boundary the junction diverges from the germline segment, which might be a read error. The rearrangement uses TRBV2 and TRBJ2-5; D not resolved. This CDR3 has 15 amino acids. CDR1 is SNHLY and CDR2 is FYNNEI in the germline V gene. This chain's CDR3 is CASSEERGVQETQYF. Written as DNA, the CDR3 is TGTGCCAGCAGCGAAGAGCGCGGAGTGCAAGAGACCCAGTACTTC.

The V and J genes are TRBV9 and TRBJ2-1; D possibly corresponds to TRBD2 (5 bases). Germline CDR1 and CDR2: SGDLS and YYNGEE. The V end lost 0 bases, the J end lost 2 bases, and 9 bases lay between the germline ends. The CDR3 has 15 residues. This CDR3 is CASSVGGSTYNEQFF. For the CDR3, the DNA is TGTGCCAGCAGCGTAGGCGGGTCGACCTACAATGAGCAGTTCTTC.

This clonotype was picked up a small number of times. The V gene is TRBV9, the J gene TRBJ2-3; 7 bases are shared with TRBD2. This CDR3 has 17 amino acids. Germline V gives CDR1 SGDLS, CDR2 YYNGEE. Trimming took 4 bases from V and 2 from J; bases not matched to a gene: 13. The CDR3 DNA sequence: TGTGCCAGCAGCCCCCATCACAGCGGGGCCTACACAGATACGCAGTATTTT. Its protein product is CASSPHHSGAYTDTQYF.

This clonotype was observed a few times. This sequence joins TRBV6-2 or TRBV6-3 and TRBJ2-3, with D hard to call. V gave up 8 bases and J gave up 0 bases, with 12 bases separating them. CDR1 MNHEY and CDR2 SVGEGT come from the germline V gene. The CDR3 totals 14 residues. Written as DNA, the CDR3 is TGTGCCAGCGGCATTTGGGCTAGCACAGATACGCAGTATTTT. It codes for CASGIWASTDTQYF.

This chain joins TRBV9 and TRBJ2-1; D perhaps matches TRBD2 (7 bases). Germline V gene data show CDR1 as SGDLS and CDR2 as YYNGEE. Trimming left V 0 bases short and J 8 bases short, with 12 bases between. CDR3 length: 14 amino acids. The CDR3 protein is CASSVEGGDDEQFF. Written as DNA, the CDR3 is TGTGCCAGCAGCGTAGAAGGGGGGGATGATGAGCAGTTCTTC.

This clonotype has just a few counts. This sequence joins TRBV24-1 and TRBJ1-2, with 7 bases matching TRBD1. This CDR3 has 15 amino acids. Losses at the gene ends were 3 bases for V and 5 bases for J; bases not matched to a gene: 8. From germline, CDR1 is KGHDR and CDR2 SFDVKD. The CDR3 spells CATSDPEGTDYGYTF. CDR3 in DNA: TGTGCCACCAGTGATCCGGAGGGGACAGATTATGGCTACACCTTC.

The rearrangement uses TRBV3-1 and TRBJ1-2; 9 positions match TRBD1. This CDR3 is built from 13 residues. The V gene's germline CDR1 is LGHDT and CDR2 YNNKEL (reference sequence). J was trimmed by 6 bases and V by 2 bases; bases with no gene match: 1. The CDR3 protein is CASSQRQGDGYTF. The CDR3 DNA reads as TGTGCCAGCAGCCAAAGACAGGGGGATGGCTACACCTTC.

The chain employs TRBV2 and TRBJ2-1; TRBD1 aligns across 7 bases. V was pared by 7 bases and J by 9 bases, with 9 bases of the junction left unmatched. Germline V gene sequence: CDR1 SNHLY, CDR2 FYNNEI. CDR3 length: 13 residues. CDR3 sequence: CASNRQGLGEQFF. DNA of the CDR3: TGTGCCAGCAATAGACAGGGCCTGGGTGAGCAGTTCTTC.

J is TRBJ2-5 and V is TRBV4-1, with 12 positions matching TRBD1. Germline CDR1 reads MGHRA; CDR2 reads YSYEKL. The CDR3 covers 17 residues. The trim removed 0 bases at V and 4 bases at J, leaving 6 bases unmatched. In DNA, the CDR3 is TGCGCCAGCAGCCAAGATACCGGGACAGGGGGCAGAGAGACCCAGTACTTC. Its translation is CASSQDTGTGGRETQYF.

This clonotype came up a few times. V usage is TRBV27 and J usage is TRBJ1-5, with a weak D call TRBD1 (5 bases). V lost 2 bases to trimming and J lost 7 bases, with 18 bases between them. Germline loops: CDR1 MNHEY, CDR2 SMNVEV (reference sequence). CDR3 length: 16 amino acids. The CDR3 DNA sequence: TGTGCCAGCAGTTTAGTCAGTGGGGCTCCGGGGCAGCCCCAGCATTTT. The encoded protein is CASSLVSGAPGQPQHF.

In nucleotides, the CDR3 is TGCAGTGCTAGCCCCGATCAGCCCCAGCATTTT. Its translation is CSASPDQPQHF. The V and J genes are TRBV20-1 and TRBJ1-5, with D uncertain. The CDR3 length is 11 residues. Trimming cost V 3 bases and J 5 bases, with 5 bases left between them. CDR1 DFQATT and CDR2 SNEGSKA come from the germline V gene (reference sequence).

This clonotype was recorded a few times. The chain uses TRBV7-7 and TRBJ2-5; D is unclear. The germline gives CDR1 SSHAT, CDR2 FNYEAQ (reference sequence). The CDR3 length is 15 residues. The CDR3 spells CASSLGVDPQETQYF. For the CDR3, the DNA is TGTGCTAGCTCTCTAGGAGTAGACCCCCAAGAGACCCAGTACTTC.

The V gene is TRBV5-5, the J gene TRBJ2-3; no firm D call. V dropped 3 bases and J dropped 5 bases, with 13 bases sitting between them. CDR3 size: 14 residues. Germline V gene sequence: CDR1 SGHKS, CDR2 YYEKEE (reference sequence). The CDR3 nucleotides are TGTGCCAGCAGCTGGGATCCCCGGGTAGATACGCAGTATTTT. Its translation: CASSWDPRVDTQYF. The whole variable domain, remainder taken from reference TRBV5-5 and TRBJ2-3, is DAGVTQSPTHLIKTRGQQVTLRCSPISGHKSVSWYQQVLGQGPQFIFQYYEKEERGRGNFPDRFSARQFPNYSSELNVNALLLGDSALYLCASSWDPRVDTQYFGPGTRLTVL.

The gene calls are TRBV4-3 and TRBJ2-7; 8 nucleotides align to TRBD1. Trimming cost V 1 base and J 4 bases; bases outside gene matches: 15. Germline V CDR1 and CDR2: LGHNA, YSLEER. CDR3 size: 18 residues. The DNA of the CDR3 is TGCGCCAGCAGCCAAGCTAGTCACCTCCGGGACAGGATATACGAGCAGTACTTC. Its protein product is CASSQASHLRDRIYEQYF.

V and J are TRBV6-5 and TRBJ2-5, with TRBD1 matching 7 bases. The DNA matches TRBJ2-7 better at its end, which makes the J call doubtful. The CDR3 has 14 residues. Germline loops: CDR1 MNHEY, CDR2 SVGAGI. The CDR3 sequence: CASRGKTGANEQYF. DNA of the CDR3: TGTGCCAGCAGGGGGAAAACAGGGGCCAACGAGCAGTACTTC.